This paragraph covers one T cell receptor (beta chain) sequence. Treatment indicated: randomized to nivolumab then ipilimumab (arm A) or the reverse (arm B). No patient had prior DNA-damaging chemotherapy. Sorted cells were live CD3+CD8+, lacking CD19 and CD56, from PBMCs. The data were taken from a study of sequential checkpoint blockade in melanoma. Looking at the study overall: Patients were randomized 1:1 to nivolumab-then-ipilimumab or ipilimumab-then-nivolumab first-line. Both treatment sequences were followed by maintenance nivolumab.

Profiled with immunoSEQ multiplex PCR; TCRdb holds only in-frame clones, not every one. The table has about 25,000 clones, roughly 80% seen once. The CDR3 loop spans 16 amino acids. Germline CDR1 is MDHEN and CDR2 is SYDVKM. The receptor's source is a human donor with melanoma. This chain links TRBV28 with TRBJ2-5, with TRBD2 matching over 7 bases. The J call may be in error: the DNA end matches TRBJ2-7 better. Sequenced material: CD8+ T cells sorted from blood (inferred from file names), taken from a patient given nivolumab and ipilimumab in sequence. The CDR3 region has the DNA TGTGCCAGCAGTTCCGCCCGGGGACTACCCAGCTACGAGCAGTACTTC. This encodes CASSSARGLPSYEQYF.